These T cell receptor beta chains were read from a single sample in a study of cytomegalovirus exposure and HLA in healthy donors. TCRdb keeps only in-frame clones here, not all; method: immunoSEQ multiplex PCR. The table has some 190,000 clones, approximately 80% seen once. Sequenced material: PBMCs. These receptor sequences come from a man between 18 and 35 years old in good health and CMV-seronegative. Both conserved end residues are part of each CDR3. The D gene is left open where the match is weak. Not every row has a clone size; where given, it reads once, few, many or a size class.

V	D	J	size	CDR3	DNA
TRBV19	NA	TRBJ1-5	NA	CATRGGSQPQHF	TGTGCCACCCGAGGGGGAAGTCAGCCCCAGCATTTT
TRBV27	NA	TRBJ1-2	few	CASSSVGRGYTF	TGTGCCAGCAGCTCGGTGGGGAGAGGCTACACCTTC
TRBV20-1	NA	TRBJ1-2	few	CSAQTGHGYTF	TGCAGTGCTCAGACAGGCCATGGCTACACCTTC
TRBV28	NA	TRBJ1-5	NA	CASSLVAEHSNQPQHF	TGTGCCAGCAGTTTGGTGGCCGAACATAGCAATCAGCCCCAGCATTTT
TRBV19	NA	TRBJ1-6	NA	CASIGRYNSPLHF	TGTGCCAGTATCGGCAGGTATAATTCACCCCTCCACTTT
TRBV28	NA	TRBJ1-5	NA	CASSSVMGDKNQPQHF	TGTGCCAGCAGTTCCGTGATGGGCGACAAGAATCAGCCCCAGCATTTT
TRBV15	NA	TRBJ2-5	few	CATSRVVRDWETQYF	TGTGCCACCAGCAGAGTTGTTCGGGATTGGGAGACCCAGTACTTC
TRBV27	TRBD1	TRBJ2-2	NA	CASANTGAGELFF	TGTGCCAGCGCCAATACAGGGGCCGGGGAGCTGTTTTTT
TRBV7-8	NA	TRBJ1-6	NA	CASRRERVRNSPLHF	TGTGCCAGCAGGCGGGAGAGGGTCCGAAATTCACCCCTCCACTTT
TRBV9	TRBD2	TRBJ2-2	NA	CASSRLAGAPGELFF	TGTGCCAGCAGCCGACTAGCGGGGGCCCCCGGGGAGCTGTTTTTT
TRBV7-9	NA	TRBJ2-3	NA	CASSLILAGPLDTQYF	TGTGCCAGCAGCCTTATCCTGGCAGGCCCGTTGGATACGCAGTATTTT
TRBV5-6	NA	TRBJ2-1	NA	CASSLERTGSYNEQFF	TGTGCCAGCAGCTTGGAGCGGACGGGCTCCTACAATGAGCAGTTCTTC
TRBV6-5	NA	TRBJ2-2	NA	CASSYEENTGELFF	TGTGCCAGCAGTTACGAGGAGAACACCGGGGAGCTGTTTTTT
TRBV19	TRBD2	TRBJ2-3	NA	CASSAREPGLARDTQYF	TGTGCCAGTAGCGCCCGGGAACCGGGACTAGCTAGAGATACGCAGTATTTT
TRBV30	NA	TRBJ1-3	NA	CAWRARGGLGNTIYF	TGTGCCTGGAGAGCCCGGGGGGGGCTAGGAAACACCATATATTTT
TRBV6-4	NA	TRBJ2-3	few	CASSDGGASDTQYF	TGTGCCAGCAGTGACGGGGGGGCCAGTGATACGCAGTATTTT
TRBV10-3	TRBD2	TRBJ2-3	NA	CAIRSSGGSGDTQYF	TGTGCCATCAGGTCTAGCGGGGGATCCGGAGATACGCAGTATTTT
TRBV7-2	NA	TRBJ2-1	NA	CASSPRGGNEQFF	TGTGCCAGCAGCCCCAGAGGCGGAAATGAGCAGTTCTTC
TRBV5-1	NA	TRBJ1-3	NA	CASSSLSVRSGNTIYF	TGCGCCAGCAGCTCCCTGTCAGTACGCTCTGGAAACACCATATATTTT
TRBV28	NA	TRBJ1-3	once	CASTSHDPTGNTIYF	TGTGCCAGCACTTCACACGATCCAACTGGAAACACCATATATTTT
TRBV5-1	TRBD1	TRBJ2-5	NA	CASSALPGQQETQYF	TGCGCCAGCAGCGCCCTTCCGGGACAGCAAGAGACCCAGTACTTC
TRBV10-3	NA	TRBJ2-2	NA	CAISVTRLNTGELFF	TGTGCCATCAGTGTAACGCGGCTGAACACCGGGGAGCTGTTTTTT
TRBV9	NA	TRBJ2-7	NA	CASSVGDLYEQYF	TGTGCCAGCAGCGTAGGCGACTTGTACGAGCAGTACTTC
TRBV19	NA	TRBJ2-2	few	CASSGGVYNTGELFF	TGTGCCAGTTCGGGCGGGGTCTACAACACCGGGGAGCTGTTTTTT
TRBV2	NA	TRBJ1-2	NA	CASWAIKNYGYTF	TGTGCCAGCTGGGCCATAAAAAACTATGGCTACACCTTC
TRBV30	NA	TRBJ2-3	NA	CAWSTRLGTDTQYF	TGTGCCTGGAGTACGAGATTGGGCACAGATACGCAGTATTTT
TRBV4-1	TRBD1	TRBJ2-7	NA	CASSPGQSFSYEQYF	TGCGCCAGCAGCCCGGGACAGAGCTTTTCCTACGAGCAGTACTTC
TRBV7-6	NA	TRBJ2-3	NA	CASSLTHTVTDTQYF	TGTGCCAGCAGCTTAACGCACACAGTCACAGATACGCAGTATTTT
TRBV5-4	NA	TRBJ1-5	NA	CASSSVGEGRRDQPQHF	TGTGCCAGCAGCTCGGTAGGAGAGGGGAGGCGAGATCAGCCCCAGCATTTT
TRBV9	TRBD2	TRBJ2-5	NA	CASSAFSGGMQETQYF	TGTGCCAGCAGCGCTTTTAGCGGGGGCATGCAAGAGACCCAGTACTTC
TRBV7-8	NA	TRBJ2-5	NA	CASSLVWATLGRVGETQYF	TGTGCCAGCAGCTTAGTTTGGGCCACCCTGGGCAGGGTTGGAGAGACCCAGTACTTC
TRBV4-1	TRBD2	TRBJ2-1	NA	CASSFGGVAGFSYNEQFF	TGCGCCAGCAGCTTCGGGGGAGTAGCGGGGTTCTCCTACAATGAGCAGTTCTTC